This TCR beta chain was sequenced in a study of cytomegalovirus exposure and HLA in healthy donors (dated by TCRdb to about 2017). With regard to the full study: An earlier analysis of 587 of the donors reported over 250 Gb of sequence data and roughly 120 million unique TCR beta sequences obtained from around 180 million T cells. Around 330 gigabases of sequencing data and 91 million or so unique TCR sequences made up an early release that covered 640 HLA-typed donors. Among the roughly 410 genotyped donors, approximately 76% belonged to the genetic ancestry cluster associated with self-reported Caucasian donors. The study aimed to test whether signatures of past pathogen exposure could be identified by cataloging public T cell receptors. The study used immunosequencing to profile the T cell repertoires of under 700 subjects and linked those repertoires to cytomegalovirus serostatus. Besides the first cohort of hundreds of subjects, a separate validation cohort made up of 120 different subjects was used. High-throughput TCR immunosequencing, statistical association of individual TCRs with disease status, and machine learning were combined to predict cytomegalovirus infection status. A later analysis re-examined previously published TCR beta repertoires from just over 650 donors and added high-resolution HLA genotyping to investigate patterns of TCR occurrence. In the later analysis, no new phenotypic data were used to find candidate immune exposures; instead, reliance was placed on TCR beta sequences and their occurrence across donors. To decide whether each TCR beta V gene segment behaved as functional or pseudogenic, an earlier analysis of fewer than 750 of the donors relied on high-throughput TCR beta sequencing. Donor age, sex, ethnicity and CMV serostatus were compiled alongside the repertoire data. A later genetic analysis used genome-wide SNP genotypes for about 60% of the roughly 700 donors, treating that subset as a discovery cohort. Every discovery cohort repertoire had been produced on one sequencing platform. Class I and class II HLA loci were covered by the typing at four-digit resolution. Typing coverage varied by locus: roughly 629-640 donors for A, B, C, DRB1 and DQB1; approximately 560 for DQA1; more than 600 for DPA1; roughly 470 for DPB1. Roughly 5 DR-DQ haplotypes were handled as single units for association and clustering because linkage in the cohort was strong. On average, around 200,000 unique TCR beta nucleotide sequences were sequenced per donor among fewer than 500 genotyped donors of the cohort, with 15% to 20% of those sequences being non-productive.

The cohort comprised 550 to 700 healthy bone marrow donors. At the time of sampling, every cohort member was nominally healthy, though immune exposures that went unrecorded were likely present. The donor tested CMV seronegative, placing the donor among the roughly 400 seronegative members of the cohort. Each donor provided a peripheral blood sample, and peripheral blood mononuclear cells were used for TCR beta sequencing. Genomic DNA was extracted from the blood cell samples with the Qiagen DNeasy Blood Extraction Kit. A note on this clone: It has no known antigen specificity. Without the conserved terminal phenylalanine or tryptophan, this CDR3 likely stems from a read error. The limits of the CDR3 on the DNA are not certain, so only TCRdb's listed CDR3 is given.

The research as a whole found: Because counts were too low, about 18 rarely observed V segments, including chromosome 9 orphons, were excluded from the earlier analysis of 587 of the donors. Only TCR beta chains were sequenced in this cohort, and the absence of alpha or paired-chain data limited detectable features. Compared with equally common non-associated chains, HLA-associated TCR beta chains in a later analysis were more clonally expanded and had lower generation probabilities. An association between a missense DCLRE1C variant and V-gene and J-gene trimming of TCR beta chains was found in a later genetic analysis and replicated in an independent cohort. Across donors, most TCR sequences were observed very rarely, whereas some public TCRs were present in many individuals. Because the 87-base-pair reads could not distinguish some IMGT-functional V segments, including TRBV6-2 and TRBV6-3, those segments were excluded. In a later analysis, some 18,000 TCR beta sequences were associated with specific HLA alleles at a false discovery rate of 0.05. According to the authors, the approach could potentially be generalized to other disease states and immunological phenotypes. A further reported finding was that TCR beta sequences accurately predicted the HLA-A and HLA-B alleles for most subjects in the first cohort. The sequencing pipeline was judged likely to have produced a cluster of highly shared sequence variants as a technical artifact. Roughly uniform sequencing depth across donors was assumed in presence/absence analyses, although this assumption may not hold. The study gave a list of more than 150 TCR beta chains associated with cytomegalovirus. Immune exposure information for the cohort was limited to CMV serostatus. A later analysis found that TCR association rates varied across HLA loci, with DRB1 alleles showing the most associated TCRs and HLA-C alleles the fewest. Several of the top co-occurrence clusters appeared to be linked to parvovirus B19, influenza, CMV and Epstein-Barr virus, according to a later analysis. Because some donors lacked HLA typing at each locus, the association tests relied only on the typed subset. When HLA alleles, especially DR and DQ, strongly co-occurred, attributing TCR associations to individual alleles was difficult. Cytomegalovirus status was reported to be diagnosed by the classifier with high specificity and sensitivity in both the original and validation cohorts. Linkage disequilibrium might explain the correlated functional status among segregating V segments, but an unknown experimental factor could not be ruled out. In a later analysis, most CMV-associated TCR beta chains were found to appear HLA-restricted, with HLA associations seemingly driven largely by CMV exposure. According to a later genetic analysis, donors in an Asian-associated ancestry cluster had fewer N-insertions in productive TCRs than the approximately 650-donor mean. An earlier analysis of some 560 of the donors showed that most TCR beta V segments appeared in productive rearrangements either about 90% or about 30% of the time, which broadly matched IMGT annotations. In vitro tests confirmed that a few of the cytomegalovirus-associated TCR beta chains recognize cytomegalovirus antigens.

The CDR3 adds up to 13 amino acids, both ends counted. The library was produced with the immunoSEQ multiplex PCR assay. For the multiplex PCR, a mixture combining 60 forward primers for TCR Vbeta segments and 13 reverse primers for TCR Jbeta segments was used. The CDR3 region of rearranged TCR beta genes was amplified from genomic DNA by a multiplex PCR assay. On the Illumina HiSeq System, the amplified TCR beta libraries were sequenced as 87-base-pair reads. In the authors' own workflow: In a later analysis, tens of millions of unique TCR beta chains were counted across the approximately 670 repertoires, and roughly 10 million of these chains were shared by at least two donors. Raw reads were error-corrected and collapsed into unique sequences with a nearest-neighbor algorithm that merged closely related sequences to remove PCR and sequencing errors. Alignment of CDR3 sequences to IMGT reference sequences was used to assign V, D and J gene segments. Each retained sequence needed at least a six-nucleotide match to both a V gene segment and a J gene segment. A rearrangement counted as productive if the CDR3 had no stop codons and remained in frame with V and J, and every other rearrangement counted as non-productive. CDR3 was defined by IMGT convention, running from the second conserved V-encoded cysteine to the conserved J-encoded phenylalanine. The earlier analysis of more than 450 of the donors excluded sequences that lacked an unambiguous match to a single V gene segment. In an earlier analysis of approximately 560 of the donors, a V segment was called functional when productive rearrangements were above 56.7%, and segregating when the standard deviation between donors exceeded 5%. To diagnose cytomegalovirus status from the catalog of TCR beta chain sequences, a statistical classification framework was built. V and J gene assignment, in a later analysis, came from comparing TCR nucleotide sequences with IMGT/GENE-DB human TR gene sequences. The TCRdist pipeline was used in a later analysis to assign CDR3 sequences and most-parsimonious VDJ recombination scenarios. A later analysis defined each TCR beta chain by its CDR3 amino acid sequence plus V-gene family, and excluded reads lacking a unique V-gene family. As a way to deal with suspected cross-contamination and a sequencing artifact, a later analysis dropped 500 to 700 nucleotide sequences that were highly shared and had low generation probability. For each public chain, a later analysis derived a clonal expansion index from normalized ranks of inferred template counts within each repertoire. Generation probabilities in a later analysis came from a VDJ recombination model fitted to out-of-frame rearrangements, and those results were checked against IGoR. Hypergeometric tests were used in a later analysis to score TCR-TCR, TCR-HLA and TCR-CMV co-occurrence, with a repertoire-size bias correction applied to the TCR pairs. To estimate false discovery rates, a later analysis permuted the HLA or CMV assignments 20 times. In a later analysis, co-occurring TCRs were grouped using DBSCAN, and TCRdist sequence similarity was added for clustering within HLA-allele-positive subsets. For co-occurrence clustering, repertoires with fewer than 30,000 or more than 120,000 public chains were excluded, along with 5 or 6 repertoires with anomalous nucleotide sharing. The immuneACCESS repertoire file appears here via TCRdb, limited to in-frame rearrangements. These files lack a portion of the clones; in checked studies, under half of the deficit traces to unresolved V genes, and the cause of the others is not known. The V and J calls and clone size were taken over from that table, and D and trimming were inferred from the DNA. Recorded for this sample are some 140,000 clones; roughly 80% of them occurred a single time. Of the sample, approximately 2% falls within the top ten clones.

This clonotype was sampled from a man aged 25-40 years in good health and CMV-seronegative. The rearrangement joined TRBV6-7 to TRBJ2-4; the table's TRBD1 call for D was not verified on the DNA. TRBV6-7 is marked as an open reading frame, function uncertain. Material: PBMCs. The CDR3 corresponds to CDSSYPKGGQINL.